This TCR beta chain was identified during a study of T cells after posttransplantation cyclophosphamide. The CDR3 totals 15 residues. The germline V gene encodes CDR1 SGHVS and CDR2 FQNEAQ. Trimming shortened V by 2 bases and J by 0 bases, and 9 bases separated the two germline ends. Method: immunoSEQ multiplex PCR; TCRdb's copy keeps in-frame clones and lacks some. Of some 27,000 clones in the sample, about nine tenths were seen once. This clone came up once. The V call is TRBV7-8, the J call TRBJ2-3, with a weak D call TRBD2 (6 bases). This TCR was recovered from a man between 50 and 59 years old. The source material was PBMCs. The chain's CDR3 is CASSLLAGSTDTQYF. Here the CDR3 DNA reads TGTGCCAGCAGCTTACTTGCGGGGAGCACAGATACGCAGTATTTT. Filled out from reference TRBV7-8 and TRBJ2-3, the complete variable domain reads GAGVSQSPRYKVAKRGQDVALRCDPISGHVSLFWYQQALGQGPEFLTYFQNEAQLDKSGLPSDRFFAERPEGSVSTLKIQRTQQEDSAVYLCASSLLAGSTDTQYFGPGTRLTVL.